Sequencing of this TCR beta chain was carried out in a study of cytomegalovirus exposure and HLA in healthy donors. In the study overall: Unique TCRs from HLA-typed donors, some 85 million of them, were held in an early data release. General study findings and limits: For most TCR sequences rarity was the rule, although some public TCRs occurred in many donors. CMV serostatus was the sole immune exposure data available. Researchers reportedly found TCR beta sequences accurately predicted most subjects' HLA-A and HLA-B alleles.

With respect to this clone: Its target is unknown.

Germline V gene lookup returns CDR1 LNHDA and CDR2 SQIVND (reference sequence). V was pared by 9 bases and J by 0 bases, with 11 bases of the junction left unmatched. CDR3 length: 16 residues. PCR involved 60 Vbeta and 13 Jbeta primers. This table comes from immunoSEQ multiplex PCR, and its TCRdb copy is limited to in-frame clones, with some not included. The listing records tens of thousands of clones. The chain recombines TRBV19 with TRBJ1-3; TRBD1 matches 7 bases. The sequenced sample was PBMCs. This TCR derives from a man aged 25 to 40 in good health and CMV-seropositive. This CDR3 is CASKDRPLNSGNTIYF. For the CDR3, the DNA is TGTGCCAGCAAGGACAGGCCGCTAAACTCTGGAAACACCATATATTTT.